This T cell receptor beta chain appears in the sequencing data of a study of PD-L1 blockade in urothelial cancer. Across the whole study: The year 2014 saw patients start atezolizumab, 1,200 mg intravenously every 3 weeks.

Comment on this clone: The antigen remains unidentified.

TCRdb's copy holds only in-frame clones and misses some; the assay was immunoSEQ multiplex PCR. In the table there are about 63,000 clones, about four fifths of which are singletons. The time point is: pretreatment peripheral blood. General study points: Having blood TCR clonality under the median before treatment predicted better survival.

Germline CDR1 and CDR2: LNHNV and YYDKDF (reference sequence). V lost 1 base and J lost 2; bases outside the gene matches: 2. This CDR3 contains 16 residues. The sequence came from a man between 65 and 85 years old with urothelial cancer. The sequenced sample was PBMCs, obtained around atezolizumab (anti-PD-L1) treatment. The chain carries TRBV15 and TRBJ2-4, with 10 positions matching TRBD2. CDR3 bases: TGTGCCACCAGCAGAGGACTAGCGGGTTCCAAAAACATTCAGTACTTC. Translation: CATSRGLAGSKNIQYF.